This T cell receptor (beta chain) was sequenced in a study of regulatory and conventional T cells in breast cancer (dated by TCRdb to about 2015). The library came from PCR. This sample was sequenced with an Illumina MiSeq. Using fastp trimming at Q25 and MiXCR clonotype assembly, TCRdb reanalyzed the public sequencing data and kept in-frame beta chains. Under each unique CDR3 protein, matching rows form one entry showing the most common genes and DNA. This sample comprises more than 15,000 distinct CDR3 sequences, around a third of them detected only once. The leading ten clones occupy less than 2% of the sample. The germline ends are 17 bases apart after V is trimmed by 2 bases and J by 3 bases. Including cysteine and phenylalanine, the CDR3 has 16 amino acids. Just the 48-base CDR3 DNA is kept, in frame starting at base 1. The germline V gene yields SGHRS for CDR1 and YFSETQ for CDR2. To note about this clonotype: It lacks a known antigen. Base qualities are missing; no much larger clone stands one base away.

Sequenced input: conventional T cells from blood. The chain couples TRBV5-1 to TRBJ2-5; the D call could be TRBD1 or TRBD2, with each sharing 5 bases. This receptor was taken from a female donor in good health. The CDR3 corresponds to CASSLTTPGGKETQYF. Read as DNA, the sequence is TGCGCCAGCAGCTTAACGACCCCTGGGGGAAAAGAGACCCAGTACTTC.